The clone carrying this TCR beta chain occurred a few times. Its antigen is still unknown. The data originate from a study of cytomegalovirus exposure and HLA in healthy donors. Study findings and constraints: Owing to their indistinguishability, certain V segments, notably TRBV6-2 and TRBV6-3, were excluded. CMV serostatus was the only immune exposure information that was available.

Germline V lookup: CDR1 LNHNV, CDR2 YYDKDF (reference sequence). This CDR3 spans 16 amino acids. The V gene end was trimmed by 5 bases and the J gene end by 7 bases; junction bases not matched to a gene: 9. Researchers ran the PCR with 60 Vbeta and 13 Jbeta primers. Clones were read by immunoSEQ multiplex PCR, and TCRdb kept only the in-frame ones, dropping some. This sample yields approximately 110,000 clones, of which over 60% are seen a single time; roughly 8.2% belongs to the top ten. This sequence was found in a woman between 35 and 50 years old in good health and CMV-seropositive. The sample taken for sequencing was PBMCs. V is TRBV15 and J is TRBJ2-1; 12 bases match TRBD1. The CDR3 nucleotides read TGTGCCACCAGCGGGCCGGGACAGGGGGCGCAGAATGAGCAGTTCTTC. The encoded protein is CATSGPGQGAQNEQFF.